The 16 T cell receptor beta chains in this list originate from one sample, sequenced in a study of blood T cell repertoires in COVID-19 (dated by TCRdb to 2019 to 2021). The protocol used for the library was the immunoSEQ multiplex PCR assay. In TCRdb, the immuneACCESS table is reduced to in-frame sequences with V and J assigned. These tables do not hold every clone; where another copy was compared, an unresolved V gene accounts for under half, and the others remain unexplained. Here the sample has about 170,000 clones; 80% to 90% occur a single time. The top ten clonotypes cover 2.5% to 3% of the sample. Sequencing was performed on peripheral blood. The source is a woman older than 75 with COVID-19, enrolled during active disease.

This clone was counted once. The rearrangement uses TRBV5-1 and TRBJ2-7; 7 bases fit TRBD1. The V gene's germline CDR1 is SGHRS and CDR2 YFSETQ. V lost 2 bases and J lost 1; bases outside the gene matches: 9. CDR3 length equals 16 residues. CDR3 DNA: TGCGCCAGCAGCTTTACGGACGCAGGGGGTTCCTACGAGCAGTACTTC. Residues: CASSFTDAGGSYEQYF.

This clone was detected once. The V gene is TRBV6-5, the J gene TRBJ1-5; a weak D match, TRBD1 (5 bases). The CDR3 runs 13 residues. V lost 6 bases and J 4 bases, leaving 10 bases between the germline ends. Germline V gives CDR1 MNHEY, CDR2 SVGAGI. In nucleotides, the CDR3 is TGTGCCAGCAGGCCGGGGGGGAATCAGCCCCAGCATTTT. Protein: CASRPGGNQPQHF.

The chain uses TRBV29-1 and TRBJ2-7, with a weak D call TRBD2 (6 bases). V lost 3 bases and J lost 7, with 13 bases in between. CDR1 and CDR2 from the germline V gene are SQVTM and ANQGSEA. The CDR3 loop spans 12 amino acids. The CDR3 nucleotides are TGCAGCGTTGATGGAGGGACGCGGGAGCAGTACTTC. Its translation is CSVDGGTREQYF.

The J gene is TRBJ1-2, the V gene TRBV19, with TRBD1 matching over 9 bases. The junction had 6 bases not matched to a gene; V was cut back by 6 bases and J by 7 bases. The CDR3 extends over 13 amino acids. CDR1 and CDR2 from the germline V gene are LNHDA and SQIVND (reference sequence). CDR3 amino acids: CASRRDRAIGYTF. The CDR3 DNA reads TGTGCCAGTAGGAGGGACAGGGCTATTGGCTACACCTTC.

The CDR3 sequence is CASSLSLLASEQFF. The CDR3, as DNA: TGTGCCAGCAGTTTATCCTTGCTAGCAAGTGAGCAGTTCTTC. J is TRBJ2-1 and V is TRBV27, with D possibly TRBD2 on 5 matching bases. The germline V gene encodes CDR1 MNHEY and CDR2 SMNVEV (reference sequence). The V end was cut by 0 bases, the J end by 9 bases, with 12 bases between. This CDR3 comprises 14 residues.

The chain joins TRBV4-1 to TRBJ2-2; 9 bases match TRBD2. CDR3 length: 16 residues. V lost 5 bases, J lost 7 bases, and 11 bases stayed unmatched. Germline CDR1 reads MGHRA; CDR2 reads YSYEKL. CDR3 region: CASSFSGTSWGGELFF. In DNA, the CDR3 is TGCGCCAGCAGCTTCTCCGGGACTAGCTGGGGCGGGGAGCTGTTTTTT.

The CDR3 is CASSSSGVVNEQFF. In nucleotides, the CDR3 is TGTGCCAGCAGCTCCAGCGGTGTCGTGAATGAGCAGTTCTTC. V is TRBV7-3 and J is TRBJ2-1, with D possibly TRBD2 on 5 matching bases. V was trimmed by 4 bases and J by 7 bases, leaving 14 bases between them. This CDR3 has 14 amino acids. CDR1 is SGHTA and CDR2 is FQGTGA in the germline V gene.

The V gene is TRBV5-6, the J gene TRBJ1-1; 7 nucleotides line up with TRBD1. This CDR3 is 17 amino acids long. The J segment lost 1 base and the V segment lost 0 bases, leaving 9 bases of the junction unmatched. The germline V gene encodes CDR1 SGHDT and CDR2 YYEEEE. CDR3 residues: CASSLVVGGSQNTEAFF. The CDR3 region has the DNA TGTGCCAGCAGCTTGGTGGTAGGGGGCAGTCAGAACACTGAAGCTTTCTTT. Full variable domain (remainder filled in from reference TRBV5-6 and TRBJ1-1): DAGVTQSPTHLIKTRGQQVTLRCSPKSGHDTVSWYQQALGQGPQFIFQYYEEEERQRGNFPDRFSGHQFPNYSSELNVNALLLGDSALYLCASSLVVGGSQNTEAFFGQGTRLTVV.

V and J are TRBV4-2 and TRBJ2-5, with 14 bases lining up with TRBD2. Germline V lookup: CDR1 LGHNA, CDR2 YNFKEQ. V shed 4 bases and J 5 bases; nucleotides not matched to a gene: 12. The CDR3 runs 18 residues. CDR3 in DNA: TGTGCCAGCAGCCCCAGGACTAGCGGGGGGCCAAGGCGGGAGACCCAGTACTTC. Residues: CASSPRTSGGPRRETQYF.

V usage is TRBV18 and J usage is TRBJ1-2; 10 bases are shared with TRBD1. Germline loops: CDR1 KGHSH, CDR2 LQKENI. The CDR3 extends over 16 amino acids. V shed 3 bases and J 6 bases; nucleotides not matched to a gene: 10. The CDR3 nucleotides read TGTGCCAGCTCACCGCTCGGACAGGGGGTTGCGGATGGCTACACCTTC. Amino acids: CASSPLGQGVADGYTF.

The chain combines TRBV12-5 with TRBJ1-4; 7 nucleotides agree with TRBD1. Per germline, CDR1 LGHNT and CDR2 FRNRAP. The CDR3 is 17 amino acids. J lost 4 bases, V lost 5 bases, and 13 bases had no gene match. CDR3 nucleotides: TGTGCTAGTGGTCCCGCGGGACAGCTCGCTTTTAATGAAAAACTGTTTTTT. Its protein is CASGPAGQLAFNEKLFF.

CDR3 nucleotides: TGTGCCAGCAGCTACAGGTCGGCCCACTCTGGAAACACCATATATTTT. This translates into CASSYRSAHSGNTIYF. The rearrangement links TRBV7-9 to TRBJ1-3; possibly TRBD1 for D (5 bases). V was cut by 4 bases and J by 0 bases, with 13 bases left in between. The CDR3 loop spans 16 amino acids. CDR1 and CDR2 from the germline V gene are SEHNR and FQNEAQ (reference sequence).

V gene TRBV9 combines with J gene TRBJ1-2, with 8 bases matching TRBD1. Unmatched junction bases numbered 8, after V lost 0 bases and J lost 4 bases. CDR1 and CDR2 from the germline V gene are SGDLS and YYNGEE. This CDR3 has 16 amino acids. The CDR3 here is CASSVGRDRSSYGYTF. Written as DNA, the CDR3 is TGTGCCAGCAGCGTAGGGCGGGACAGGTCCTCCTATGGCTACACCTTC.

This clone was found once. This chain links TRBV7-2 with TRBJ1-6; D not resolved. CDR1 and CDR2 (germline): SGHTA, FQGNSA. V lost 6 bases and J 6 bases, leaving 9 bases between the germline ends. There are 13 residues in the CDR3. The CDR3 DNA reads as TGTGCCAGCAGTTCGTACAGTAATTCACCCCTCCACTTT. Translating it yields CASSSYSNSPLHF.

CDR3 amino acids: CASSLQGALLTF. DNA of the CDR3: TGTGCCAGCAGTTTACAGGGGGCGCTTCTCACCTTC. The chain is built from TRBV28 and TRBJ1-2; 8 bases agree with TRBD1. Per germline, CDR1 MDHEN and CDR2 SYDVKM. The junction had 6 bases not matched to a gene; V was cut back by 2 bases and J by 13 bases. This CDR3 has 12 amino acids.

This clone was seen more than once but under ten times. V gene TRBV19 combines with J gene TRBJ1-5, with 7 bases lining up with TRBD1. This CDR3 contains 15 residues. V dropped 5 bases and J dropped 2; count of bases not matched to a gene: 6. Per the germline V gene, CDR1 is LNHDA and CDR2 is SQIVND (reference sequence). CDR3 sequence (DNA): TGTGCCAGTAGTCTTCAGGGGGATGGCAATCAGCCCCAGCATTTT. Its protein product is CASSLQGDGNQPQHF.